The 15 T cell receptor beta chains reported below all come from one sample, sequenced in a study of T cells in Graves' hyperthyroidism and ophthalmopathy. RNA transcripts provided the source from which TCR beta CDR3 regions were amplified. The TCR CDR3 first-round RT-PCR relied on the HTBI primer set. TCRdb reanalysed the multiplex PCR reads using MiXCR and keeps one entry per CDR3 protein. In the table there are about 160,000 distinct CDR3 sequences, over 7.5% of which are singletons. Sequenced input: blood. The receptors derive from a woman between 18 and 29 years old with Graves' hyperthyroidism that later progressed to Graves' ophthalmopathy.

CDR3 region: CASSLGQGGYNEQFF. The CDR3 DNA reads as TGTGCCAGCAGCCTGGGACAGGGAGGGTACAATGAGCAGTTCTTC. The V and J genes are TRBV6-1 and TRBJ2-1; 9 bases match TRBD1. The CDR3 has 15 amino acids. V shed 6 bases and J 4 bases; nucleotides not matched to a gene: 7. Germline lookup yields CDR1 MNHNS and CDR2 SASEGT.

There are a few counts of this clonotype. The V call is TRBV5-8, the J call TRBJ1-5; D remains ambiguous. The V gene's germline CDR1 is SGHTS and CDR2 YDEGEE. This CDR3 spans 15 amino acids. Trimming stripped 3 bases from V and 4 bases from J, with 14 bases between. CDR3 DNA sequence: TGTGCCAGCAGCTCGTATGGGAGTACGAATCAGCCCCAGCATTTT. It yields the protein CASSSYGSTNQPQHF.

This clonotype has a count of ten or more. The rearrangement joins TRBV19 to TRBJ1-5; possible D gene TRBD1, 5 bases. Trimming removed 6 bases from V and 1 base from J, with 13 bases in between. Germline CDR1 LNHDA, CDR2 SQIVND (reference sequence). CDR3 size: 15 residues. The CDR3 nucleotides read TGTGCCAGTAGAATCTTTGAGGGGAGCAATCAGCCCCAGCATTTT. Protein product: CASRIFEGSNQPQHF.

In its sample, this clonotype was seen a few times. Written as DNA, the CDR3 is TGCGCCAGCAGCCAGACTCTCGGGACTAATGAAAAACTGTTTTTT. This encodes CASSQTLGTNEKLFF. The chain uses TRBV4-1 and TRBJ1-4, with D hard to call. Germline CDR1 is MGHRA and CDR2 is YSYEKL. V shed 3 bases and J shed 2 bases, with 10 bases lying between them. The CDR3 covers 15 residues.

V is TRBV5-5 and J is TRBJ2-7, with D perhaps being TRBD1 or TRBD2 (5 bases each). The CDR3 is made up of 15 amino acids. The V gene lost 0 bases and the J gene lost 1 base, with 11 bases spanning the gap. Germline CDR1 reads SGHKS; CDR2 reads YYEKEE (reference sequence). The CDR3 sequence is CASSLEQGPSYEQYF. Here the CDR3 DNA reads TGTGCCAGCAGCTTGGAGCAGGGACCATCCTACGAGCAGTACTTC.

This clonotype has a handful of counts. The CDR3 DNA sequence: TGTGCCAGCAGCTTAAATCGCCTTTGGGGGCTTGGAAGCTCCTACGAGCAGTACTTC. As protein: CASSLNRLWGLGSSYEQYF. The rearrangement joins TRBV7-8 to TRBJ2-7; D is possibly TRBD1 (6 bases). This CDR3 spans 19 amino acids. CDR1 and CDR2 from the germline V gene are SGHVS and FQNEAQ. V was trimmed by 2 bases and J by 0 bases, leaving 23 bases between them.

In this sample, this clonotype turned up a few times. For the CDR3, the DNA is TGTGCCAGCAGTTTGGTCTCAGGGTCCGGGGAGCTGTTTTTT. This sequence encodes CASSLVSGSGELFF. This chain connects TRBV6-4 to TRBJ2-2, with D possibly matching TRBD1 (5 bases). Trimming pared 5 bases from V and 6 bases from J, leaving 13 bases between. The CDR3 covers 14 residues. Per the germline V gene, CDR1 is MRHNA and CDR2 is SNTAGT.

This clonotype was observed a few times. This rearrangement joins TRBV18 to TRBJ2-6; possible D gene TRBD2, 5 bases. The CDR3 extends over 17 amino acids. The germline V gene has CDR1 KGHSH and CDR2 LQKENI. V shed 3 bases and J shed 1 base, with 13 bases lying between them. The CDR3 protein is CASSPNTRASGANVLTF. DNA for the CDR3: TGTGCCAGCTCACCGAATACGAGGGCATCTGGGGCCAACGTCCTGACTTTC. The entire variable domain, with the rest obtained from reference TRBV18 and TRBJ2-6, is as follows: NAGVMQNPRHLVRRRGQEARLRCSPMKGHSHVYWYRQLPEEGLKFMVYLQKENIIDESGMPKERFSAEFPKEGPSILRIQQVVRGDSAAYFCASSPNTRASGANVLTFGAGSRLTVL.

This clonotype was recorded a few times. This may stem from a read error, because a much larger clone lies one nucleotide away. The chain couples TRBV11-2 to TRBJ2-7; D perhaps matches TRBD2 (7 bases). The CDR3 runs to 16 residues. Trimming left V 0 bases short and J 2 bases short, with 14 bases between. Germline V gene lookup returns CDR1 SGHAT and CDR2 FQNNGV. In DNA, the CDR3 is TGTGCCAGCAGCTTAGATGGGGGGGGCCTCCCCTACGAGCAGTACTTC. This gives the protein CASSLDGGGLPYEQYF.

On this clonotype itself: A much larger clone differs from this one at a single base, so this may be a read error. The chain carries TRBV30 and TRBJ2-2; a weak D match, TRBD2 (6 bases). This CDR3 is 13 amino acids long. The germline V gene encodes CDR1 GTSNPN and CDR2 SVGIG (reference sequence). CDR3 bases: TGTGCCTGGAGTGCCCAGAACACCGGGGGGCTGTTTTTT. This sequence encodes CAWSAQNTGGLFF.

At least ten counts were recorded for this clonotype. This chain links TRBV19 with TRBJ2-1; D perhaps matches TRBD2 (6 bases). Trimming took 7 bases from V and 0 from J, leaving 16 bases between them. This CDR3 is 16 amino acids long. Germline lookup yields CDR1 LNHDA and CDR2 SQIVND (reference sequence). CDR3 residues: CASILDSGGSYNEQFF. CDR3 sequence (DNA): TGTGCCAGTATTCTTGATAGCGGAGGCTCCTACAATGAGCAGTTCTTC.

This clonotype was detected ten times or more. The chain combines TRBV18 with TRBJ2-3; TRBD2 matches at 10 bases. J lost 0 bases, V lost 5 bases, and 5 bases had no gene match. Germline assignment: CDR1 KGHSH and CDR2 LQKENI. This CDR3 contains 16 residues. The CDR3, as DNA: TGTGCCAGCTCAGGTCCGGGACTAGCGAGCACAGATACGCAGTATTTT. This encodes CASSGPGLASTDTQYF.

This clonotype has a handful of counts. J is TRBJ1-2 and V is TRBV7-6, with 7 bases identical to TRBD1. Per germline, CDR1 SGHVS and CDR2 FNYEAQ. V was pared by 5 bases and J by 0 bases, with 9 bases of the junction left unmatched. The CDR3 has 16 amino acids. The CDR3 here is CASSAGTARTNYGYTF. DNA for the CDR3: TGTGCCAGCAGCGCCGGGACAGCACGTACTAACTATGGCTACACCTTC.

The chain joins TRBV2 to TRBJ2-7, with D possibly TRBD2 on 5 matching bases. Germline CDR1 and CDR2: SNHLY and FYNNEI. The CDR3 length is 13 residues. V was clipped by 6 bases and J by 0 bases, with 9 bases between them. This CDR3 is CASRKRLSYEQYF. CDR3 coding DNA: TGTGCCAGCAGAAAGCGGCTCTCCTACGAGCAGTACTTC.

Ten or more counts support this clonotype. Relative to the germline gene, one junction end is altered; a read error may explain this. V and J are TRBV5-6 and TRBJ2-5, with D maybe TRBD2 (6 bases). The CDR3 is made up of 13 amino acids. Germline V gives CDR1 SGHDT, CDR2 YYEEEE. For the CDR3, the DNA is TGCAGCTCGTCAGCGGGTGGGGCTGAGACCCAGTACTTC. Amino acid sequence: CSSSAGGAETQYF.